One sample yielded the 17 T cell receptor beta chains listed below, sequenced in a study of T cells expressing NK-cell markers. TCRdb derives one entry per CDR3 protein from the 5' RACE reads, leaving out DNA. The ten top clones account for around 20%, within a sample of 150,000 to 200,000 distinct CDR3 sequences. The sequenced sample was blood T cells: a sorted CD56 or NKG2C T cell subset, CD4+ or CD8+ T cells, or bulk PBMC T cells (not recorded which). Source of these receptors: a man between 18 and 69 years old in good health.

The CDR3 is CSARGDGNYGYTF. The rearrangement links TRBV20-1 to TRBJ1-2; the D call of TRBD1 rests on TCRdb alone, since no DNA is present to check it. CDR1 DFQATT and CDR2 SNEGSKA come from the germline V gene (reference sequence). The CDR3 totals 13 residues.

The CDR3 spells CASSDPGGGHYEQYF. J is TRBJ2-7 and V is TRBV6-1; TCRdb's assignment of TRBD1 cannot be checked, as there is no DNA. The CDR3 sequence is 15 residues long. The germline V gene has CDR1 MNHNS and CDR2 SASEGT.

The chain employs TRBV23-1 and TRBJ2-5; TCRdb's D call of TRBD1 is untestable without DNA. TRBV23-1 is sorted into the ORF group, with uncertain function. CDR3 length equals 15 residues. CDR3 residues: CASRQRQGYQETQYF.

The gene calls are TRBV12-3 or TRBV12-4 and TRBJ1-4; TCRdb selects TRBD1, and the lack of DNA leaves this call unchecked. The CDR3 has 14 residues. The CDR3 sequence: CASSLSGGYEKLFF.

The rearrangement joins TRBV15 to TRBJ2-2; the D call of TRBD1 rests on TCRdb alone, since no DNA is present to check it. Looked up from germline, CDR1 is LNHNV and CDR2 is YYDKDF (reference sequence). The CDR3 covers 14 residues. The CDR3 loop reads CATSRGVNTGELFF. The full variable domain, completed using reference TRBV15 and TRBJ2-2, is DAMVIQNPRYQVTQFGKPVTLSCSQTLNHNVMYWYQQKSSQAPKLLFHYYDKDFNNEADTPDNFQSRRPNTSFCFLDIRSPGLGDTAMYLCATSRGVNTGELFFGEGSRLTVL.

The chain combines TRBV7-9 with TRBJ1-1; TCRdb picks TRBD1, but there is no DNA to check that call. Germline V CDR1 and CDR2: SEHNR, FQNEAQ (reference sequence). The CDR3 extends over 14 amino acids. The CDR3: CASSLPGMGTEAFF.

The chain recombines TRBV12-3 or TRBV12-4 with TRBJ2-5; TCRdb picks TRBD1, but there is no DNA to check that call. This CDR3 has 15 residues. The chain's CDR3 is CASSLALIGEETQYF.

This chain connects TRBV12-3 or TRBV12-4 to TRBJ2-7; the TRBD1 assignment by TCRdb is unverifiable without DNA. This CDR3 is built from 15 residues. CDR3 residues: CASSYPGTGGVEQYF.

The V gene is TRBV6-6, the J gene TRBJ1-5; TCRdb selects TRBD1, and the lack of DNA leaves this call unchecked. Germline V gene lookup returns CDR1 MNHNY and CDR2 SVGAGI (reference sequence). This CDR3 is built from 13 residues. The CDR3 reads CASGEGMNQPQHF.

The rearrangement uses TRBV12-3 or TRBV12-4 and TRBJ2-5. The length of the CDR3 is 15 residues. This chain's CDR3 is CASSEPIGIGETQYF.

The genes are TRBV7-6 and TRBJ1-5; lacking DNA, the TRBD1 call made by TCRdb goes unchecked. The CDR3 runs to 20 residues. The germline CDR1 and CDR2 sequences are SGHVS and FNYEAQ. CDR3 loop: CASSLDPVGSYLKGNQPQHF.

This chain uses TRBV20-1 with TRBJ2-7; TCRdb calls TRBD1, which cannot be checked without DNA. The CDR3 has 18 residues. From germline, CDR1 is DFQATT and CDR2 SNEGSKA (reference sequence). The CDR3 loop reads CSARDRPRGQVRLYEQYF.

The CDR3 here is CASSLGGGAVDTQYF. V and J are TRBV7-2 and TRBJ2-3; without DNA, the TCRdb call of TRBD2 cannot be checked. There are 15 residues in the CDR3. Germline V gives CDR1 SGHTA, CDR2 FQGNSA.

The rearrangement uses TRBV3-1 and TRBJ2-5. The CDR3 loop spans 15 amino acids. The germline V gene encodes CDR1 LGHDT and CDR2 YNNKEL (reference sequence). CDR3 amino acids: CASSQDRQYGETQYF.

This chain joins TRBV7-9 and TRBJ2-1; as DNA is missing, the TRBD2 call by TCRdb cannot be tested. The CDR3 consists of 16 residues. Germline CDR1 and CDR2: SEHNR and FQNEAQ (reference sequence). This chain's CDR3 is CASSLVGLAGYNEQFF.

The chain carries TRBV7-6 and TRBJ2-2. The CDR3 loop spans 14 amino acids. CDR1 and CDR2 (germline): SGHVS, FNYEAQ. CDR3 loop: CASSFLPNTGELFF.

V is TRBV5-6 and J is TRBJ2-3; absent DNA, TCRdb's TRBD2 call cannot be checked. The CDR3 extends over 19 amino acids. CDR1 and CDR2 (germline): SGHDT, YYEEEE. CDR3 in amino acids: CASSGMDSSKWLVPFTQYF.